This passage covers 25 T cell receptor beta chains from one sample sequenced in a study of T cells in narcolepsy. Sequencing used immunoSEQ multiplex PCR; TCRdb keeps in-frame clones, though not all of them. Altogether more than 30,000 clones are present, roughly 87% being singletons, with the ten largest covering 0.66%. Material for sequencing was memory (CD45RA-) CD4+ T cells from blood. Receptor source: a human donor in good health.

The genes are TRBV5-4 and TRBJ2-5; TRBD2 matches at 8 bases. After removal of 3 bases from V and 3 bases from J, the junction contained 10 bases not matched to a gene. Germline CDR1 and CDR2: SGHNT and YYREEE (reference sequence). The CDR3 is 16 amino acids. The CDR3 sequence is CASSSNSSGPKETQYF. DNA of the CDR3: TGTGCCAGCAGCTCCAACTCTAGCGGGCCCAAAGAGACCCAGTACTTC.

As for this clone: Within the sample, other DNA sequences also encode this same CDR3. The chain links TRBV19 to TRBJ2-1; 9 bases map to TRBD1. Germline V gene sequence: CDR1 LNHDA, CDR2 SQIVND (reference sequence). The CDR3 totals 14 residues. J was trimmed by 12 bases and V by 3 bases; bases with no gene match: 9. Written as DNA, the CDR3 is TGTGCCAGTAGTATCCCCGGGACAGGGCGTTGGCAGTTCTTC. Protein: CASSIPGTGRWQFF.

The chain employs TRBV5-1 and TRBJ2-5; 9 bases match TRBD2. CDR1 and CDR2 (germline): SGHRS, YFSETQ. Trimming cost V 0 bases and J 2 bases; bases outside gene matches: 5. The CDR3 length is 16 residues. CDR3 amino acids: CASSLALAGPQETQYF. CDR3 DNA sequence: TGCGCCAGCAGCTTGGCCCTAGCGGGACCACAAGAGACCCAGTACTTC.

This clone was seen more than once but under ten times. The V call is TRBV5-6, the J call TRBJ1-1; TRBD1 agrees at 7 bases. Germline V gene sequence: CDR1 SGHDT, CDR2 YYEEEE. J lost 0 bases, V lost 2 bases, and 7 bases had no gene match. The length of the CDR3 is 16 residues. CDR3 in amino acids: CASSFKVQGVNTEAFF. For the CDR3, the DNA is TGTGCCAGCAGCTTTAAAGTCCAGGGGGTGAACACTGAAGCTTTCTTT.

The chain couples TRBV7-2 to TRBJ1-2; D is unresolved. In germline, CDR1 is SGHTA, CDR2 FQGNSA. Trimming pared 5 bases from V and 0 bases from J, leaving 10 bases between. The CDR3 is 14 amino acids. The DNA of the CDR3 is TGTGCCAGCAGCCCCGGACGGACTAACTATGGCTACACCTTC. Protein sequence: CASSPGRTNYGYTF.

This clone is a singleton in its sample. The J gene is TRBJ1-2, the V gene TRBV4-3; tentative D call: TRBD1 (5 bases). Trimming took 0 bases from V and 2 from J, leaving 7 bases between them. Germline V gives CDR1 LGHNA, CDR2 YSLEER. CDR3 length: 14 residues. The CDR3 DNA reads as TGCGCCAGCAGCCAAGATCAGGGCAACTATGGCTACACCTTC. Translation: CASSQDQGNYGYTF.

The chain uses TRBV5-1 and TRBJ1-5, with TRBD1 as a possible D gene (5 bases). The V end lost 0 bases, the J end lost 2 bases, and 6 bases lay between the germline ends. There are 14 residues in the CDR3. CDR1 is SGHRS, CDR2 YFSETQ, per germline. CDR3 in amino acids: CASSLEGGNQPQHF. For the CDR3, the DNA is TGCGCCAGCAGCTTGGAAGGGGGCAATCAGCCCCAGCATTTT.

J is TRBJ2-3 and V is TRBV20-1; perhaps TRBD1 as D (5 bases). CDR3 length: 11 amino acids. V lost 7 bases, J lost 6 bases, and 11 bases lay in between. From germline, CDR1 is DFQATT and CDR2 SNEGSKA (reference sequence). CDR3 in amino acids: CSVGLWDTQYF. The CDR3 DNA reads TGCAGTGTGGGGCTGTGGGATACGCAGTATTTT.

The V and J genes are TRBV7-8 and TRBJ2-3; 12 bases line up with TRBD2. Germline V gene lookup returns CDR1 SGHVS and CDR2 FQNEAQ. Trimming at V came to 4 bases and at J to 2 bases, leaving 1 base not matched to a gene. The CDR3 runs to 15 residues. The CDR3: CASSSSGGATDTQYF. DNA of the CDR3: TGTGCCAGCAGCTCTAGCGGGGGGGCCACAGATACGCAGTATTTT.

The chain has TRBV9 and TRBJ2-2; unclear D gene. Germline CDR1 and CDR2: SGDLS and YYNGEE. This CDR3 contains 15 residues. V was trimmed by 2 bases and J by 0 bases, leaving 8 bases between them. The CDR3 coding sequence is TGTGCCAGCAGCGTTGGGCCCTCGAACACCGGGGAGCTGTTTTTT. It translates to CASSVGPSNTGELFF.

The CDR3 loop reads CASSLIVFGTEAFF. The CDR3 coding sequence is TGTGCCAGCAGCTTAATTGTGTTCGGCACCGAAGCTTTCTTT. The chain combines TRBV5-6 with TRBJ1-1; D not certain. Looked up from germline, CDR1 is SGHDT and CDR2 is YYEEEE. The CDR3 has 14 residues. The ends were cut back, 2 bases at V and 8 bases at J, with 16 bases in the middle. The complete variable domain, with remaining parts taken from reference TRBV5-6 and TRBJ1-1, reads DAGVTQSPTHLIKTRGQQVTLRCSPKSGHDTVSWYQQALGQGPQFIFQYYEEEERQRGNFPDRFSGHQFPNYSSELNVNALLLGDSALYLCASSLIVFGTEAFFGQGTRLTVV.

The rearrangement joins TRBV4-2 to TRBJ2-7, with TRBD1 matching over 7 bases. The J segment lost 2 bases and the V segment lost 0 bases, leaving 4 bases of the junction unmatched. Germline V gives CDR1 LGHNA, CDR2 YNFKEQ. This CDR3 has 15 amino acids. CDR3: CASSQDSGGPYEQYF. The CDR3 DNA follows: TGTGCCAGCAGCCAAGACTCAGGGGGTCCCTACGAGCAGTACTTC.

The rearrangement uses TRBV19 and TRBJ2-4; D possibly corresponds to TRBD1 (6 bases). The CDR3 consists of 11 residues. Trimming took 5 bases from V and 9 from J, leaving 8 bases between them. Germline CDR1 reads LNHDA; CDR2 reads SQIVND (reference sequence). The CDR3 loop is CASSQGIIQYF. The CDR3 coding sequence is TGTGCCAGTAGTCAGGGGATCATTCAGTACTTC.

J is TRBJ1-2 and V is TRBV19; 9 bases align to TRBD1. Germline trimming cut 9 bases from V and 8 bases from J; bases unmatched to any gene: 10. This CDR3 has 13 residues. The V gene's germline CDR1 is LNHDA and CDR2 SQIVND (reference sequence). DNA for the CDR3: TGTGCCAGCTGGGGGGACAGGGTGGCCGGCTACACCTTC. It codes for CASWGDRVAGYTF.

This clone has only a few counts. CDR3 loop: CSVQQGFRAYEQYF. The CDR3 nucleotides read TGCAGCGTTCAGCAGGGTTTTAGAGCCTACGAGCAGTACTTC. This sequence joins TRBV29-1 and TRBJ2-7; D is perhaps TRBD1 (5 bases). The V and J ends lost 5 bases and 2 bases respectively, with 16 bases between them. CDR3 length equals 14 residues. Germline V gene lookup returns CDR1 SQVTM and CDR2 ANQGSEA.

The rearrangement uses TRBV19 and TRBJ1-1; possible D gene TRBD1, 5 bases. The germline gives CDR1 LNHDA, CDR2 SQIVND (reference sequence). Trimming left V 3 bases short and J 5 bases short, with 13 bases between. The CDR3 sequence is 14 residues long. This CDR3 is CASSISRVETEAFF. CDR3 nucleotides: TGTGCCAGTAGTATTTCCAGGGTTGAGACTGAAGCTTTCTTT.

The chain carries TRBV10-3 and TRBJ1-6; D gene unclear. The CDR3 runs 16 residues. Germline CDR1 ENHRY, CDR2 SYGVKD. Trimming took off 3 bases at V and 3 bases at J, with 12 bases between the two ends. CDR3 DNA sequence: TGTGCCATCAGTGATGGCAGGATAGACTATAATTCACCCCTCCACTTT. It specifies CAISDGRIDYNSPLHF.

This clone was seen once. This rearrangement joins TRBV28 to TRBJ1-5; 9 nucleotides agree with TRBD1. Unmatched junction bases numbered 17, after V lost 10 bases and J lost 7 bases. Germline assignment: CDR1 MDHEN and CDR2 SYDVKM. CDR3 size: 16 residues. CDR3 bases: TGTGCCACCTCACAGGGGGCCCCCCGGCACAAACAGCCCCAGCATTTT. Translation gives CATSQGAPRHKQPQHF. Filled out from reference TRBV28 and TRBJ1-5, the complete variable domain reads DVKVTQSSRYLVKRTGEKVFLECVQDMDHENMFWYRQDPGLGLRLIYFSYDVKMKEKGDIPEGYSVSREKKERFSLILESASTNQTSMYLCATSQGAPRHKQPQHFGDGTRLSIL.

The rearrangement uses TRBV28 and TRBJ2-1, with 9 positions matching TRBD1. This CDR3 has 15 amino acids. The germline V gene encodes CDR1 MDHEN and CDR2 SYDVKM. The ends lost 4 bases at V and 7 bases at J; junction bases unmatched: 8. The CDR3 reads CASSSTGGARNEQFF. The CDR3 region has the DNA TGTGCCAGCAGTTCTACAGGGGGCGCGAGGAATGAGCAGTTCTTC.

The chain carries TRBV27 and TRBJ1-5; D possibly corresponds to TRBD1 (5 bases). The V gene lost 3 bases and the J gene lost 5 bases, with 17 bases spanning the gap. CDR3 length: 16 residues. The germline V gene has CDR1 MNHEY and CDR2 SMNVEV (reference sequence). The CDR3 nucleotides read TGTGCCAGCAGTTTCACAGATCCTAGGGGAGATCAGCCCCAGCATTTT. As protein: CASSFTDPRGDQPQHF.

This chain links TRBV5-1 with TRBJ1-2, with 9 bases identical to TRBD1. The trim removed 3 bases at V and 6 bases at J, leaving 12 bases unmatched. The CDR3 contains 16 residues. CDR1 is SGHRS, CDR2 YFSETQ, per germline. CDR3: CASSSLDRGSSDGYTF. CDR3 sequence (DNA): TGCGCCAGCAGCTCCTTAGACAGGGGGAGTTCCGATGGCTACACCTTC. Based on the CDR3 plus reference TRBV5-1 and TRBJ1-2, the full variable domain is KAGVTQTPRYLIKTRGQQVTLSCSPISGHRSVSWYQQTPGQGLQFLFEYFSETQRNKGNFPGRFSGRQFSNSRSEMNVSTLELGDSALYLCASSSLDRGSSDGYTFGSGTRLTVV.

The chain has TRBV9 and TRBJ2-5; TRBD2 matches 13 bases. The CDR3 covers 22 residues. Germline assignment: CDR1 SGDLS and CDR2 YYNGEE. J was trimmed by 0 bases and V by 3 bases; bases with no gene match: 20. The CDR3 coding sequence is TGTGCCAGCAGCGGCCAGACTAGCGGGGGGACTAATTCCGCGGGATACCAAGAGACCCAGTACTTC. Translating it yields CASSGQTSGGTNSAGYQETQYF. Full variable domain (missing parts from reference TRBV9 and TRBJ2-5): DSGVTQTPKHLITATGQRVTLRCSPRSGDLSVYWYQQSLDQGLQFLIQYYNGEERAKGNILERFSAQQFPDLHSELNLSSLELGDSALYFCASSGQTSGGTNSAGYQETQYFGPGTRLLVL.

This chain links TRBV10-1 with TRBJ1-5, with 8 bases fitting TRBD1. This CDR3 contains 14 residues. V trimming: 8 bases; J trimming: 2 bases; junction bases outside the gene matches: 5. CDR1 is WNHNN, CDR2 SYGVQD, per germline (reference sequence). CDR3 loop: CASLPGQGNQPQHF. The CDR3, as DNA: TGCGCCAGCCTCCCGGGACAGGGCAATCAGCCCCAGCATTTT.

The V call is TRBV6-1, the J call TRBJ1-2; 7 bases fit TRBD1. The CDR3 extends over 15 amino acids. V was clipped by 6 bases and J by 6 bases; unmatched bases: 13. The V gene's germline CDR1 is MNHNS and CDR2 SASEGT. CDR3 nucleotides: TGTGCCAGCAGGGACGCCAGGGGGAACGCTGATGGCTACACCTTC. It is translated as CASRDARGNADGYTF.

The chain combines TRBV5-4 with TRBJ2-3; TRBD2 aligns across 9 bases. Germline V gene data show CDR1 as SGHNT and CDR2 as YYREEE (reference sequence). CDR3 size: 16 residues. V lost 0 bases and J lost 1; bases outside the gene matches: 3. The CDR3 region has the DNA TGTGCCAGCAGCTTGGGACTAGCGGTGGGCACAGATACGCAGTATTTT. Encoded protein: CASSLGLAVGTDTQYF.